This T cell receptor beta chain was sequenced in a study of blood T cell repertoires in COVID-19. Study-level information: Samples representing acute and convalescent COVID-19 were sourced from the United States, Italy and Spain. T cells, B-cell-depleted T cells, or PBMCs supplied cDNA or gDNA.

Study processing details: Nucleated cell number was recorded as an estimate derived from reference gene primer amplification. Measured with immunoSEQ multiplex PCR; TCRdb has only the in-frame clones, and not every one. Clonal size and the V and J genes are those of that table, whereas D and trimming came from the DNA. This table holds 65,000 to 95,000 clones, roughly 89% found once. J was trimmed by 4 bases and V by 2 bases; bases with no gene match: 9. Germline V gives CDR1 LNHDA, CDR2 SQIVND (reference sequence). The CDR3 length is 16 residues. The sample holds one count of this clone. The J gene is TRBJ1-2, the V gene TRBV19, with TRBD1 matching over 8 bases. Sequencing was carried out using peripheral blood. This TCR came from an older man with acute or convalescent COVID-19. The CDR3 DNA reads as TGTGCCAGTAGTATAATCCCACAGGGGGTGCTCTATGGCTACACCTTC. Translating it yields CASSIIPQGVLYGYTF.